This T cell receptor beta chain was sequenced in a study of PD-L1 blockade in urothelial cancer. Overall study context: Blood samples had a median of 141,255 T cells.

The method was immunoSEQ multiplex PCR; TCRdb's version includes in-frame clones alone and lacks a portion of them. The table lists some 100,000 clones, 91% of them singletons. V dropped 0 bases and J dropped 4 bases, with 10 bases sitting between them. The CDR3 sequence is 14 residues long. Germline V gene lookup returns CDR1 SGHRS and CDR2 YFSETQ. The chain combines TRBV5-1 with TRBJ1-1; tentatively, D is TRBD1 (6 bases). The sample here was PBMCs, taken around atezolizumab (anti-PD-L1) treatment. The TCR was taken from a woman older than 75 with urothelial cancer. The CDR3 DNA reads TGCGCCAGCAGCTTGGAACAGGGCCTCACTGAAGCTTTCTTT. It specifies CASSLEQGLTEAFF.